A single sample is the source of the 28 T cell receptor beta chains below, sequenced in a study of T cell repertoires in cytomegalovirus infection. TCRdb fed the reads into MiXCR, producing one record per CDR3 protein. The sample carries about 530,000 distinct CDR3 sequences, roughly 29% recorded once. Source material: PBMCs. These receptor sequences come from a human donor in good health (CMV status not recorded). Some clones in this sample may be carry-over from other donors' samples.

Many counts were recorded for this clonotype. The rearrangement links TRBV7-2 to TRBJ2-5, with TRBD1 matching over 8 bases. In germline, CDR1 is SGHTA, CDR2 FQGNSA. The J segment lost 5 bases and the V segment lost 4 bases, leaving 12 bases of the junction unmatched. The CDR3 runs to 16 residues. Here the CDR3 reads CASSSYAGQVWETQYF. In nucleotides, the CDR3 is TGTGCCAGCAGCTCTTATGCGGGACAGGTCTGGGAGACCCAGTACTTC. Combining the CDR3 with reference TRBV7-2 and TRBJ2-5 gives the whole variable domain GAGVSQSPSNKVTEKGKDVELRCDPISGHTALYWYRQSLGQGLEFLIYFQGNSAPDKSGLPSDRFSAERTGGSVSTLTIQRTQQEDSAVYLCASSSYAGQVWETQYFGPGTRLLVL.

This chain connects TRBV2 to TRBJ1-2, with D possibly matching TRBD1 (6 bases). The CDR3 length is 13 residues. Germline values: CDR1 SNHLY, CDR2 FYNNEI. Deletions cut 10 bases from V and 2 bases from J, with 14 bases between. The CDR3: CATADSLNYGYTF. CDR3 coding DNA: TGTGCCACCGCGGACAGTTTAAACTATGGCTACACCTTC.

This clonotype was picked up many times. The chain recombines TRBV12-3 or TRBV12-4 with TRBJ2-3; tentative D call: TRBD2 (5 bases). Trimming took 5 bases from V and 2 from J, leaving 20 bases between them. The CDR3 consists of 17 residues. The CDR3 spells CASSLRPSGTPTDTQYF. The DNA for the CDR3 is TGTGCCAGCAGTCTCCGCCCGAGCGGAACACCCACAGATACGCAGTATTTT.

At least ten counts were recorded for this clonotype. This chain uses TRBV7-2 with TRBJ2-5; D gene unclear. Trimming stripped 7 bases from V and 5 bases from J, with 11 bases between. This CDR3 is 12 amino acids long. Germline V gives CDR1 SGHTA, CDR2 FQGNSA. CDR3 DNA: TGTGCCAGCACCGCCCTTGGCGAGACCCAGTACTTC. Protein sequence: CASTALGETQYF.

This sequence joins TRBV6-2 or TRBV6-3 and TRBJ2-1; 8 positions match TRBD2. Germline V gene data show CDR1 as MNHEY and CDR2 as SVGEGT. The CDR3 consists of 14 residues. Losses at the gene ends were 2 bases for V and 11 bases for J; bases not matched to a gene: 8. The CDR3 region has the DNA TGTGCCAGCAGTTACACGGGACTAGAGGGAAAGCAGTTCTTC. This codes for CASSYTGLEGKQFF.

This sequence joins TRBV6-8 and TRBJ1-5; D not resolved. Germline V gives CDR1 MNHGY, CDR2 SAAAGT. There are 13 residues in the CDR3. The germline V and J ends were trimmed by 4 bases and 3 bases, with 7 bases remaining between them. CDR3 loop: CASSLKPNQPQHF. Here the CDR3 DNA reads TGTGCCAGCAGTTTGAAACCCAATCAGCCCCAGCATTTT.

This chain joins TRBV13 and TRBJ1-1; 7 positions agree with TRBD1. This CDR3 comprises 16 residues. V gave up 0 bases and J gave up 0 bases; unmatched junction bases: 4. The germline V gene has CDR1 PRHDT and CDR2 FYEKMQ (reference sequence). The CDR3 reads CASSLGGGGVNTEAFF. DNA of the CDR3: TGTGCCAGCAGCTTAGGTGGAGGGGGCGTGAACACTGAAGCTTTCTTT.

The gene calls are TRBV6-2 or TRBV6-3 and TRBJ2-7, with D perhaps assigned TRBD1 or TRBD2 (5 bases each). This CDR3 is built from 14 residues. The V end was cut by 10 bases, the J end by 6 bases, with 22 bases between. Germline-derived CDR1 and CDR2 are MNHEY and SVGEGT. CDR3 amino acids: CATGQPRGTGEQYF. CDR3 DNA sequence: TGTGCCACCGGACAACCCCGAGGGACGGGCGAGCAGTACTTC.

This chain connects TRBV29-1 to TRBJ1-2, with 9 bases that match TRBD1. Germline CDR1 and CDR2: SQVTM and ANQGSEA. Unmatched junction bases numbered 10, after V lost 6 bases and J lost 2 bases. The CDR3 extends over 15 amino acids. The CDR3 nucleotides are TGCAGCGTCACCGGGGCCGACAGGGGGAACTATGGCTACACCTTC. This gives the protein CSVTGADRGNYGYTF.

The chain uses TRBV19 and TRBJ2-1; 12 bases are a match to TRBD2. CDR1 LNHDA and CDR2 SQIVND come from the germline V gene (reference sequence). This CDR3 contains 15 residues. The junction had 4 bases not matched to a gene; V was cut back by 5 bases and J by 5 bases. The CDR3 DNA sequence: TGTGCCAGTAGTCGCACTAGCGGGAGGAACAATGAGCAGTTCTTC. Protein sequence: CASSRTSGRNNEQFF.

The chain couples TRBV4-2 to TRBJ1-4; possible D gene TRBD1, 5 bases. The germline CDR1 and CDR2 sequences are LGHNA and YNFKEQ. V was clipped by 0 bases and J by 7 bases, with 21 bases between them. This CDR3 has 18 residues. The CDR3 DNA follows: TGTGCCAGCAGCCAAGACTGGGGGGAGCTACCCGCGGGTGAAAAACTGTTTTTT. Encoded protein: CASSQDWGELPAGEKLFF.

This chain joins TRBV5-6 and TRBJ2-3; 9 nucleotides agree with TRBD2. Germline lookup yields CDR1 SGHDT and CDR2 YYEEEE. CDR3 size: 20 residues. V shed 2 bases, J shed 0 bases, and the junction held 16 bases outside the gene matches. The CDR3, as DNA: TGTGCCAGCAGCTTCCAGCGGGAGGCCCGATCGTTGACTAGCACAGATACGCAGTATTTT. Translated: CASSFQREARSLTSTDTQYF. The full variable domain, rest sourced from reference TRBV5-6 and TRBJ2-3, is DAGVTQSPTHLIKTRGQQVTLRCSPKSGHDTVSWYQQALGQGPQFIFQYYEEEERQRGNFPDRFSGHQFPNYSSELNVNALLLGDSALYLCASSFQREARSLTSTDTQYFGPGTRLTVL.

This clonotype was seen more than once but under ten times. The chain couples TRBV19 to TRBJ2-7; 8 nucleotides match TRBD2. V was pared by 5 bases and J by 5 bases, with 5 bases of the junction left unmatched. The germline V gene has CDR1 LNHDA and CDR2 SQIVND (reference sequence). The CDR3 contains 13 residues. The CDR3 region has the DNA TGTGCCAGTAGTCCGGGGGGGGTCCACGAGCAGTACGTC. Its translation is CASSPGGVHEQYV.

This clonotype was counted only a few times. The CDR3 DNA reads TGTGCCAGCACTATACCTGGAGGGGGGTCCACCGGGGAGCTGTTTTTT. Translating gives CASTIPGGGSTGELFF. V and J are TRBV7-9 and TRBJ2-2; D tentatively reads TRBD1 or TRBD2 (6 bases each). Trimming removed 7 bases from V and 4 bases from J, with 19 bases in between. The CDR3 length is 16 residues. The germline V gene has CDR1 SEHNR and CDR2 FQNEAQ (reference sequence).

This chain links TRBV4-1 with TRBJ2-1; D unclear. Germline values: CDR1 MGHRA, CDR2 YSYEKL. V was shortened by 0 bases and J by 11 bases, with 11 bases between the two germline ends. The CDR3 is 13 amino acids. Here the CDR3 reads CASSQDPVEKQFF. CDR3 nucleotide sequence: TGCGCCAGCAGCCAAGATCCCGTGGAGAAGCAGTTCTTC.

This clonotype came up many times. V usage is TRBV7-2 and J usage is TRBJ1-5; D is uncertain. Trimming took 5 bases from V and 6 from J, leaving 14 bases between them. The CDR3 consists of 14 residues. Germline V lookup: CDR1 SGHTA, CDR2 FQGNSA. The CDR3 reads CASSPHMGSQPQHF. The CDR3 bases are TGTGCCAGCAGCCCACATATGGGTAGTCAGCCCCAGCATTTT. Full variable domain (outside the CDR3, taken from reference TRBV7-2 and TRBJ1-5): GAGVSQSPSNKVTEKGKDVELRCDPISGHTALYWYRQSLGQGLEFLIYFQGNSAPDKSGLPSDRFSAERTGGSVSTLTIQRTQQEDSAVYLCASSPHMGSQPQHFGDGTRLSIL.

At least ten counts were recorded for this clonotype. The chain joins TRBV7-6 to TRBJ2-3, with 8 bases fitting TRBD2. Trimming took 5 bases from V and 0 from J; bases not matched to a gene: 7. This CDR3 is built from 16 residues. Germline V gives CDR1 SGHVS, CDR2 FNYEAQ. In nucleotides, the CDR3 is TGTGCCAGCAGCATAGGCCCGGGAGGGAGCACAGATACGCAGTATTTT. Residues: CASSIGPGGSTDTQYF.

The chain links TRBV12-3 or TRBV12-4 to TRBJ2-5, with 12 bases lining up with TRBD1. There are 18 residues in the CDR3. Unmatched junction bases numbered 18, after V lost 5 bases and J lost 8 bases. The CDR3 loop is CASSLTGTGGASVLTQYF. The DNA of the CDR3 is TGTGCCAGCAGTCTGACCGGGACAGGGGGCGCCTCGGTTTTAACCCAGTACTTC.

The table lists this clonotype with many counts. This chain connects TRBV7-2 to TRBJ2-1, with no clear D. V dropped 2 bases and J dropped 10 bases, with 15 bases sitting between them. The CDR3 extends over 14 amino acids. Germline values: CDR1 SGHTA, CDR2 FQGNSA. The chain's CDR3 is CASSLQFPRDEQFF. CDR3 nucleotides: TGTGCCAGCAGCTTACAGTTTCCGAGAGACGAGCAGTTCTTC.

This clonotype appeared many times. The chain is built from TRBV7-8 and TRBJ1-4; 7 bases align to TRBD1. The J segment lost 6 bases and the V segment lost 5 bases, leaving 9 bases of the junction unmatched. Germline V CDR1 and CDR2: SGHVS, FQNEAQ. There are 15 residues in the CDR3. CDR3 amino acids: CASSSAAQGDEKLFF. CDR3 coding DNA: TGTGCCAGCAGCAGCGCCGCGCAGGGGGATGAAAAACTGTTTTTT.

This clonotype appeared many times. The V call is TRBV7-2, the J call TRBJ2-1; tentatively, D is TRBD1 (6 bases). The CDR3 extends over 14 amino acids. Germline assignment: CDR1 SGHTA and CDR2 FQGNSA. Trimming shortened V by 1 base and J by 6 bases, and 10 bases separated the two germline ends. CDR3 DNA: TGTGCCAGCAGCTTAGTTGTCAGGGGCAATGAGCAGTTCTTC. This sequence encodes CASSLVVRGNEQFF.

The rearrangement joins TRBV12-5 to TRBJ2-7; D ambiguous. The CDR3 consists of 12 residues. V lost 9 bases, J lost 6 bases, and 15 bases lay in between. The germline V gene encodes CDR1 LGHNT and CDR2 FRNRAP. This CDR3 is CARIGLFGEQYV. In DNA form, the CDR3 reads TGTGCTAGAATTGGCCTATTCGGCGAGCAGTACGTC.

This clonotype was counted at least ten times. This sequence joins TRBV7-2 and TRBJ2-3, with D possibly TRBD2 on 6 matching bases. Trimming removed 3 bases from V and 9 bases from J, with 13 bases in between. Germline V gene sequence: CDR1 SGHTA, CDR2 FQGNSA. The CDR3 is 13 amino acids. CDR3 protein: CASSLGEDRTQYF. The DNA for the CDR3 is TGTGCCAGCAGCTTGGGGGAGGATCGGACGCAGTATTTT. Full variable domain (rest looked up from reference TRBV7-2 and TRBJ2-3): GAGVSQSPSNKVTEKGKDVELRCDPISGHTALYWYRQSLGQGLEFLIYFQGNSAPDKSGLPSDRFSAERTGGSVSTLTIQRTQQEDSAVYLCASSLGEDRTQYFGPGTRLTVL.

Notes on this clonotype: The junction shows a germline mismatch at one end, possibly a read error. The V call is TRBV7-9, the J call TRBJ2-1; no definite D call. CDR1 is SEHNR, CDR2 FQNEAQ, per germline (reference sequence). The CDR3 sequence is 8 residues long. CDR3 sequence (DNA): TGTGCCAGCAGCTACCAAATCTTC. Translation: CASSYQIF.

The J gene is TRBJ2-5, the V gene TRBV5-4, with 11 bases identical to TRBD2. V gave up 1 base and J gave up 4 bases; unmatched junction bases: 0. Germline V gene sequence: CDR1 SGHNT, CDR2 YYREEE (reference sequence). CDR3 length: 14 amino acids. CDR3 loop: CASSLTSGRETQYF. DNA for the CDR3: TGTGCCAGCAGCTTGACTAGCGGGAGAGAGACCCAGTACTTC.

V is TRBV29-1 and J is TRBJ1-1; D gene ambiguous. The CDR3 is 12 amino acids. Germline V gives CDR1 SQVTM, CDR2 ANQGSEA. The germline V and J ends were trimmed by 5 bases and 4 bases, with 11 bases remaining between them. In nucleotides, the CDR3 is TGCAGCGTTCGCGGGGTAGCCACTGAAGCTTTCTTT. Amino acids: CSVRGVATEAFF. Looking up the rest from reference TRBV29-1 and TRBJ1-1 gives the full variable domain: SAVISQKPSRDICQRGTSLTIQCQVDSQVTMMFWYRQQPGQSLTLIATANQGSEATYESGFVIDKFPISRPNLTFSTLTVSNMSPEDSSIYLCSVRGVATEAFFGQGTRLTVV.

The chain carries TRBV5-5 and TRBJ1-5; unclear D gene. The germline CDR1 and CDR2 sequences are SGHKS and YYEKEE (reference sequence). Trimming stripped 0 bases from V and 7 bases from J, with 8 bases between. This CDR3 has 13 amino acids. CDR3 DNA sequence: TGTGCCAGCAGCTTGGAAGGGTTACAGCCCCAGCATTTT. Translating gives CASSLEGLQPQHF.

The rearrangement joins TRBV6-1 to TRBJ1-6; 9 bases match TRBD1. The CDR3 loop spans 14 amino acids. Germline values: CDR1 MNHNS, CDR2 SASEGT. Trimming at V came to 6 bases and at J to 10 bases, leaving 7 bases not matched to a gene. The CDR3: CASRKPGQGSPLHF. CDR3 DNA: TGTGCCAGCAGGAAGCCGGGACAGGGATCACCCCTCCACTTT.